These T cell receptor beta chains were read from a single sample in a study of T-cell reconstitution after alpha-beta-depleted transplantation in children. TCRdb analysed the PCR reads with MiXCR anew, one entry per CDR3 protein. Found here are 70,000 to 95,000 distinct CDR3 sequences, 15% to 17% of them singletons; the top ten hold 20%. Material: PBMCs, mostly from graft donor cells, obtained 180 days after TCRalphabeta/CD19-depleted stem cell transplant. Receptor source: a male patient between 2 and 15 years old who had a stem cell transplant for acute lymphoblastic leukemia, so the T cells may come from the graft donor. Each CDR3 is given with its conserved first and last residue. The D gene is left open where the match is weak. Clone size is given for some rows only: seen once, a few or many times, or a class if the clone is expanded.

>-|-|TRBV7-9|TRBJ2-3
TGTGCCAGCAGCTTAACGGGGGCCCTCTGGGGGGCAGATACGCAGTATTTT
CASSLTGALWGADTQYF
>TRBD2|-|TRBV10-3|TRBJ2-7
TGTGCCATCAGCGGGGGGGGGCCCTACGAGCAGTACTTC
CAISGGGPYEQYF
>-|-|TRBV5-5|TRBJ1-2
TGTGCCAGCAGTTCTCAGCCCTATGGCTACACCTTC
CASSSQPYGYTF
>-|few|TRBV5-5|TRBJ2-2
TGTGCCAGCAGCTTGATGAACGGGGAGCTGTTTTTT
CASSLMNGELFF
>TRBD2|-|TRBV20-1|TRBJ2-7
TGCAGTGCCCCCTTAGGACTAGCATCCTACGAGCAGTACTTC
CSAPLGLASYEQYF
>-|-|TRBV11-2|TRBJ1-4
TGTGCCAGCAGCTTAGGGGCAACTAATGAAAAACTGTTTTTT
CASSLGATNEKLFF
>-|few|TRBV20-1|TRBJ2-1
TGCAGTGCTATAATATCCGATAATGAGCAGTTCTTC
CSAIISDNEQFF
>-|-|TRBV20-1|TRBJ2-7
TGCAGTGCTAGAGGGGCGCAGGGGAGCTCCTACGAGCAGTACTTC
CSARGAQGSSYEQYF
>-|-|TRBV10-3|TRBJ2-1
TGTGCCATCAGTGACCACCGGGACTTCAATGAGCAGTTCTTC
CAISDHRDFNEQFF
>TRBD2|few|TRBV5-1|TRBJ2-7
TGCGCCAGCAGCGCTCCGGAACCCCCGGGGGGGGCCCCCTACGAGCAGTACTTC
CASSAPEPPGGAPYEQYF
>-|-|TRBV5-1|TRBJ1-1
TGCGCCAGCAGCGGAAGGAGGGATGATCCTGAGGAGATCTTT
CASSGRRDDPEEIF
>TRBD2|few|TRBV27|TRBJ2-3
TGTGCCAGCAGTGCGAACTACGGGAAACTAGCGGGGGCGACCACAGATACGCAGTATTTT
CASSANYGKLAGATTDTQYF
>-|many|TRBV7-2|TRBJ1-5
TGTGCCAGCAGCTTAGGATTATCGGGAGACGGGCCCCAGCATTTT
CASSLGLSGDGPQHF
>TRBD2|few|TRBV7-8|TRBJ2-5
TGTGCCAGCAGCGGCCTTCGGGGGGGCCGAGAGACCCAGTACTTC
CASSGLRGGRETQYF
>-|few|TRBV7-6|TRBJ2-5
TGTGCCAGCAGCCCCCCCGCCGGGACCCCCTCGCGCGAGACCCAGTACTTC
CASSPPAGTPSRETQYF
>TRBD1|few|TRBV29-1|TRBJ1-2
TGCAGCGTTGACGCGCCGGGACAGGGGGCTACTGGCTACACCTTC
CSVDAPGQGATGYTF
>-|-|TRBV12-3/TRBV12-4|TRBJ2-5
TGTGCCAGCAGTCCCGAATCTGCTGTGCAAGAGACCCAGTACTTC
CASSPESAVQETQYF
>-|few|TRBV12-3/TRBV12-4|TRBJ2-1
TGTGCCAGCAGTTTAGTGGCGGGGAGGTCCTACAATGAGCAGTTCTTC
CASSLVAGRSYNEQFF
>-|few|TRBV5-1|TRBJ1-6
TGCGCCAGCAGTCTCGGACAGTCTAATAATTCACCCCTCCACTTT
CASSLGQSNNSPLHF
>-|few|TRBV7-9|TRBJ1-1
TGTGCCAGCAGCCCTCCAACGGGACGGAAGAACACTGAAGCTTTCTTT
CASSPPTGRKNTEAFF
>TRBD1|-|TRBV29-1|TRBJ1-2
TGCAGCGAGGACAGGCTCTATGGCTACACCTTC
CSEDRLYGYTF
>TRBD1|few|TRBV3-1|TRBJ2-2
TGTGCCAGCAGCCAAAGGGGGCGAGGAGGGGAGCTGTTTTTT
CASSQRGRGGELFF
>TRBD1|-|TRBV7-9|TRBJ2-5
TGTGCCAGCAGCTTAGATCACAGGGGCGAGACCCAGTACTTC
CASSLDHRGETQYF
>-|-|TRBV9|TRBJ2-5
TGTGCCAGCAGCGTAGGAATTCGAGAGACCCAGTACTTC
CASSVGIRETQYF
>TRBD2|few|TRBV20-1|TRBJ2-7
TGCAGTGCTAGAGTATACCCTAGCGGGGGCCCTAGCTCCTACGAGCAGTACTTC
CSARVYPSGGPSSYEQYF
>TRBD2|few|TRBV12-3/TRBV12-4|TRBJ2-3
TGTGCCAGCGGCGGGAGAACTTCTGCAGATACGCAGTATTTT
CASGGRTSADTQYF
>-|-|TRBV5-1|TRBJ2-3
TGCGCCAGCAGCTTGGGGCGGTATCCCCGGTCCCAGCGCAGGGCAGATACGCAGTATTTT
CASSLGRYPRSQRRADTQYF
>TRBD2|many|TRBV5-1|TRBJ2-5
TGCGCCAGCAGCTCGGCGACTAGCGGTCAAGAGACCCAGTACTTC
CASSSATSGQETQYF
>-|-|TRBV12-3/TRBV12-4|TRBJ2-5
TGTGCCAGGCCGGAAGAGACCCAGTACTTC
CARPEETQYF
>-|-|TRBV10-2|TRBJ2-7
TGCGCCAGCAGTGAAAAGGAGAGCTCCTACGAGCAGTACTTC
CASSEKESSYEQYF
>-|medium-sized|TRBV20-1|TRBJ1-1
TGCAGTGCTAGCCATGAGGCTTTCTTT
CSASHEAFF
>-|-|TRBV4-3|TRBJ1-4
TGCGCCAGCAGCCAGACGCTTTCAACTAATGAAAAACTGTTTTTT
CASSQTLSTNEKLFF
>TRBD1|-|TRBV24-1|TRBJ2-1
TGTGCCACCAGTGATCCTGGACAGGGGGCAGCCAATGAGCAGTTCTTC
CATSDPGQGAANEQFF
>-|few|TRBV12-3/TRBV12-4|TRBJ1-6
TGTGCCAGCAGTTTAGGAAGCAGGGGTAATTCACCCCTCCACTTT
CASSLGSRGNSPLHF
>-|large|TRBV9|TRBJ1-2
TGTGCCAGCAGCGCCGCCCGGAGTAGGGGATATGGCTACACCTTC
CASSAARSRGYGYTF
>TRBD1|few|TRBV7-6|TRBJ2-5
TGTGCCAGCAGGCCCGCCCCCACAGGGGTCGGGACCCAGTACTTC
CASRPAPTGVGTQYF
>-|-|TRBV7-2|TRBJ1-3
TGTGCCAGCAGCTTCCACCCCGACAGGCCCTCTGGAAACACCATATATTTT
CASSFHPDRPSGNTIYF
>-|many|TRBV5-1|TRBJ2-2
TGCGCCAGCAGCTTCCGAGACATTCTCACCGGGGAGCTGTTTTTT
CASSFRDILTGELFF
>-|-|TRBV27|TRBJ1-1
TGTGCCAGCAGTTTTACCCGAGGGTTCTGGGGATTGAACACTGAAGCTTTCTTT
CASSFTRGFWGLNTEAFF
>TRBD1|few|TRBV10-3|TRBJ2-1
TGTGCCATCAGTGAGCCGGGACAGGCTTGGAATGAGCAGTTCTTC
CAISEPGQAWNEQFF
>-|-|TRBV11-1|TRBJ1-1
TGTGCCAGCAGCTCGACAATGTACGACACTGAAGCTTTCTTT
CASSSTMYDTEAFF
>-|few|TRBV11-2|TRBJ2-5
TGTGCCAGCAGCGGCTGGGACACATCCAGTCCTCAAGAGACCCAGTACTTC
CASSGWDTSSPQETQYF
>TRBD2|-|TRBV4-3|TRBJ2-5
TGCGCCAGCAGCTGGAGGGCGGGGGGGCAAGAGACCCAGTACTTC
CASSWRAGGQETQYF
>TRBD1|-|TRBV6-1|TRBJ2-7
TGTGCCAGCAGGAAACCGGGACAGGGGGGCGAGCAGTACTTC
CASRKPGQGGEQYF
>-|few|TRBV20-1|TRBJ2-1
TGCAGTGCTAGTCCCCCCAGGGGCTCCTACAATGAGCAGTTCTTC
CSASPPRGSYNEQFF